The TCR beta chain described here comes from a study of blood T cell repertoires in COVID-19. Trimming left V 1 base short and J 8 bases short, with 8 bases between. The CDR3 totals 12 residues. The data were produced by immunoSEQ multiplex PCR, yet TCRdb's version contains in-frame clones alone and is incomplete. This table holds 300,000 to 400,000 clones, around nine tenths found once. Participants spanned ages about 18 to 90 years and resided in roughly 22 US areas. The study assigned cohorts using participant-reported clinical history. Material: PBMCs or T cells enriched from blood (not recorded which). This TCR was sampled from a woman aged 18-29 years who had recovered from COVID-19. This chain uses TRBV12-3 or TRBV12-4 with TRBJ1-1; D not resolved. The CDR3 loop is CASSLGPGEAFF. CDR3 nucleotide sequence: TGTGCCAGCAGTTTAGGGCCGGGAGAAGCTTTCTTT.